The 15 T cell receptor beta chains reported below all come from one sample, sequenced in a study of CD8+ T cells in alopecia areata. RNA extraction and reverse transcription yielded cDNA as sequencing template. Sequencing was performed with immunoSEQ multiplex PCR; in TCRdb, only in-frame clones are kept and a portion is missing. The top ten hold roughly 0.92% of the sample, which has 140,000 or so clones, 45% to 60% seen once. The input for sequencing was CD4+ T cells sorted from blood, taken at week 0. The receptors shown here come from a human donor with alopecia areata.

This clone was detected only a few times. The chain couples TRBV6-5 to TRBJ1-2; the D gene is possibly TRBD1 (6 bases). From germline, CDR1 is MNHEY and CDR2 SVGAGI. The CDR3 totals 15 residues. The V gene lost 2 bases and the J gene lost 4 bases, with 14 bases spanning the gap. DNA for the CDR3: TGTGCCAGCAGTTACAACCCGAGGGGGAGCTATGGCTACACCTTC. It codes for CASSYNPRGSYGYTF.

The chain uses TRBV29-1 and TRBJ2-5; the D gene is possibly TRBD1 (6 bases). V was clipped by 6 bases and J by 5 bases, with 13 bases between them. This CDR3 region has 12 residues. Germline V gives CDR1 SQVTM, CDR2 ANQGSEA. The CDR3 DNA sequence: TGCAGCGTGGGGCAGGGGACGGAGACCCAGTACTTC. Translation gives CSVGQGTETQYF.

The chain is built from TRBV6-4 and TRBJ2-1; TRBD1 is a possible D gene (5 bases). CDR1 is MRHNA, CDR2 SNTAGT, per germline. Between the trimmed V and J ends, which lost 3 bases and 8 bases, there was a span of 17 bases. The CDR3 spans 15 residues. The CDR3 nucleotides are TGTGCCAGCAGTGAAGGTTCTGCAGGGCGGTATGAGCAGTTCTTC. This codes for CASSEGSAGRYEQFF.

The chain couples TRBV25-1 to TRBJ1-1; D ambiguous. CDR1 and CDR2 from the germline V gene are MGHDK and SYGVNS. The CDR3 is 12 amino acids. Trimming pared 8 bases from V and 1 base from J, leaving 8 bases between. The CDR3 reads CASEDRNTEAFF. DNA of the CDR3: TGTGCCAGCGAAGATCGGAACACTGAAGCTTTCTTT.

This sequence joins TRBV4-1 and TRBJ2-7, with 13 nucleotides matching TRBD2. CDR3 length: 18 amino acids. CDR1 is MGHRA, CDR2 YSYEKL, per germline. Germline trimming cut 5 bases from V and 4 bases from J; bases unmatched to any gene: 14. Here the CDR3 DNA reads TGCGCCAGCAGCGGATTTACTAGCGGGAGGGCCGGTTCTTACGAGCAGTACTTC. Protein: CASSGFTSGRAGSYEQYF.

In this sample, this clone turned up a few times. The chain has TRBV29-1 and TRBJ2-5; D remains unclear. Trimming shortened V by 8 bases and J by 2 bases, and 9 bases separated the two germline ends. The V gene's germline CDR1 is SQVTM and CDR2 ANQGSEA. The CDR3 sequence is 11 residues long. CDR3 sequence: CSSVGQETQYF. The CDR3 coding sequence is TGCAGCTCCGTAGGGCAAGAGACCCAGTACTTC.

A word on this clone: This CDR3 is also generated by other DNA sequences in the sample. V is TRBV28 and J is TRBJ2-7, with D possibly TRBD2 on 5 matching bases. V lost 6 bases and J lost 6, with 18 bases in between. From germline, CDR1 is MDHEN and CDR2 SYDVKM. The CDR3 sequence is 14 residues long. This chain's CDR3 is CASSPFDRGGEQYF. CDR3 DNA sequence: TGTGCCAGCAGCCCTTTCGACCGAGGAGGCGAGCAGTACTTC. Looking up the rest from reference TRBV28 and TRBJ2-7 gives the full variable domain: DVKVTQSSRYLVKRTGEKVFLECVQDMDHENMFWYRQDPGLGLRLIYFSYDVKMKEKGDIPEGYSVSREKKERFSLILESASTNQTSMYLCASSPFDRGGEQYFGPGTRLTVT.

This clone has a handful of counts. This sequence joins TRBV29-1 and TRBJ2-5; 12 bases are shared with TRBD2. J was trimmed by 5 bases and V by 0 bases; bases with no gene match: 7. The CDR3 totals 16 residues. Germline V CDR1 and CDR2: SQVTM, ANQGSEA. CDR3 nucleotides: TGCAGCGTTGAAGAGGCAAGGACTAGCGGGACGGAGACCCAGTACTTC. This encodes CSVEEARTSGTETQYF. The full variable domain, with the rest looked up from reference TRBV29-1 and TRBJ2-5, is SAVISQKPSRDICQRGTSLTIQCQVDSQVTMMFWYRQQPGQSLTLIATANQGSEATYESGFVIDKFPISRPNLTFSTLTVSNMSPEDSSIYLCSVEEARTSGTETQYFGPGTRLLVL.

This clone came up a few times. The chain couples TRBV5-1 to TRBJ2-5; D remains unclear. Germline V gene lookup returns CDR1 SGHRS and CDR2 YFSETQ. V lost 4 bases and J lost 5, with 15 bases in between. This CDR3 contains 14 residues. The CDR3 DNA reads TGCGCCAGCAGCCCCAGCACATTTCGGGAGACCCAGTACTTC. Translating gives CASSPSTFRETQYF.

This clone was detected only a few times. The chain links TRBV29-1 to TRBJ1-2; TRBD1 matches at 7 bases. Trimming removed 4 bases from V and 3 bases from J; junction bases left unmatched: 5. Germline V CDR1 and CDR2: SQVTM, ANQGSEA. This CDR3 has 13 amino acids. The chain's CDR3 is CSVGDRADYGYTF. The CDR3 DNA reads TGCAGCGTTGGGGACAGAGCGGACTATGGCTACACCTTC. Combining the CDR3 with reference TRBV29-1 and TRBJ1-2 gives the whole variable domain SAVISQKPSRDICQRGTSLTIQCQVDSQVTMMFWYRQQPGQSLTLIATANQGSEATYESGFVIDKFPISRPNLTFSTLTVSNMSPEDSSIYLCSVGDRADYGYTFGSGTRLTVV.

This rearrangement joins TRBV29-1 to TRBJ2-3; D may be TRBD1 (5 bases). Trimming shortened V by 5 bases and J by 1 base, and 7 bases separated the two germline ends. CDR1 and CDR2 (germline): SQVTM, ANQGSEA. This CDR3 is 12 amino acids long. CDR3 sequence (DNA): TGCAGCGTTTTACAGGGCACAGATACGCAGTATTTT. It yields the protein CSVLQGTDTQYF.

V gene TRBV4-3 combines with J gene TRBJ1-1; D is uncertain. Germline V lookup: CDR1 LGHNA, CDR2 YSLEER. V was pared by 4 bases and J by 1 base, with 7 bases between. The CDR3 is made up of 13 amino acids. The CDR3 loop is CASSRQENTEAFF. The CDR3 DNA sequence: TGCGCCAGCAGCCGGCAGGAGAACACTGAAGCTTTCTTT.

This clone was observed a handful of times. The J gene is TRBJ2-3, the V gene TRBV19, with 7 nucleotides matching TRBD2. With 8 bases clipped from V and 3 bases from J, the junction kept 5 bases outside the gene matches. Germline CDR1 is LNHDA and CDR2 is SQIVND (reference sequence). This CDR3 has 13 amino acids. The CDR3 sequence: CASVGAGTDTQYF. The DNA of the CDR3 is TGTGCCAGTGTGGGAGCGGGAACAGATACGCAGTATTTT.

The CDR3 protein is CASSSIPGQVNNEQFF. The CDR3 bases are TGCGCCAGCAGCTCAATACCGGGACAGGTCAACAATGAGCAGTTCTTC. The chain recombines TRBV5-1 with TRBJ2-1, with TRBD1 matching 8 bases. From germline, CDR1 is SGHRS and CDR2 YFSETQ. The junction had 10 bases not matched to a gene; V was cut back by 3 bases and J by 5 bases. The CDR3 length is 16 residues.

This clone was seen only once. The chain has TRBV30 and TRBJ1-1; possibly TRBD1 for D (5 bases). The CDR3 sequence is 12 residues long. V gave up 3 bases and J gave up 7 bases, with 12 bases separating them. Germline V CDR1 and CDR2: GTSNPN, SVGIG (reference sequence). The CDR3 protein is CAWSQGTYEAFF. Written as DNA, the CDR3 is TGTGCCTGGAGCCAAGGGACGTATGAAGCTTTCTTT.